Following are 25 T cell receptor beta chains from one sample sequenced in a study of blood T cell repertoires in COVID-19. Profiling relied on immunoSEQ multiplex PCR, and the TCRdb table lists in-frame clones only, not all of them. This table holds over 200,000 clones, around 86% found once. Sample: peripheral blood. The receptors were sampled from a human donor in a cohort sampled during active COVID-19.

The chain carries TRBV28 and TRBJ1-3; the D gene is possibly TRBD1 (6 bases). Germline CDR1 is MDHEN and CDR2 is SYDVKM. This CDR3 comprises 16 residues. Trimming took 4 bases from V and 0 from J, leaving 13 bases between them. CDR3 nucleotide sequence: TGTGCCAGCAGTTGGGTCTCAGGGGCCTCTGGAAACACCATATATTTT. Translated, it gives CASSWVSGASGNTIYF.

The genes are TRBV5-1 and TRBJ2-7; D unclear. Trimming pared 4 bases from V and 2 bases from J, leaving 13 bases between. The CDR3 is 14 residues long. Germline-derived CDR1 and CDR2 are SGHRS and YFSETQ. CDR3 coding DNA: TGCGCCAGCAGCCTCGTAACGGGTCCCTACGAGCAGTACTTC. Encoded protein: CASSLVTGPYEQYF. Using reference TRBV5-1 and TRBJ2-7 for the parts outside the CDR3, the full variable domain is KAGVTQTPRYLIKTRGQQVTLSCSPISGHRSVSWYQQTPGQGLQFLFEYFSETQRNKGNFPGRFSGRQFSNSRSEMNVSTLELGDSALYLCASSLVTGPYEQYFGPGTRLTVT.

This rearrangement joins TRBV6-6 to TRBJ2-7; no clear D gene. V was clipped by 5 bases and J by 2 bases, with 13 bases between them. Germline loops: CDR1 MNHNY, CDR2 SVGAGI (reference sequence). The CDR3 has 14 amino acids. This CDR3 is CASSTNRVTYEQYF. For the CDR3, the DNA is TGTGCCAGCAGTACTAATCGAGTGACCTACGAGCAGTACTTC.

The count of this clone is one. The chain carries TRBV7-6 and TRBJ1-1, with D uncertain. V was shortened by 0 bases and J by 2 bases, with 10 bases between the two germline ends. The CDR3 contains 15 residues. Per germline, CDR1 SGHVS and CDR2 FNYEAQ. This chain's CDR3 is CASSLANSLNTEAFF. The CDR3 DNA is TGTGCCAGCAGCTTAGCGAACAGCTTAAACACTGAAGCTTTCTTT. Supplemented by reference TRBV7-6 and TRBJ1-1, the full variable domain reads GAGVSQSPRYKVTKRGQDVALRCDPISGHVSLYWYRQALGQGPEFLTYFNYEAQQDKSGLPNDRFSAERPEGSISTLTIQRTEQRDSAMYRCASSLANSLNTEAFFGQGTRLTVV.

The chain combines TRBV6-5 with TRBJ1-1; D is unclear. The CDR3 is 11 amino acids. Trimming took off 4 bases at V and 7 bases at J, with 7 bases between the two ends. Germline CDR1 reads MNHEY; CDR2 reads SVGAGI. This CDR3 is CASSSLLEAFF. The CDR3 DNA reads TGTGCCAGCAGTTCCCTCCTTGAAGCTTTCTTT.

V and J are TRBV3-1 (or the pseudogene TRBV3-2) and TRBJ2-7; a weak D match, TRBD2 (5 bases). Per the germline V gene, CDR1 is LGHDT and CDR2 is YNNKEL (reference sequence). Between the trimmed V and J ends, which lost 1 base and 7 bases, there was a span of 11 bases. This CDR3 has 13 amino acids. In DNA, the CDR3 is TGTGCCAGCAGCCAAGGGGGAGCGTGGGAGCAGTACTTC. Amino acids: CASSQGGAWEQYF.

The V call is TRBV3-1 (or the pseudogene TRBV3-2), the J call TRBJ1-1; D may be TRBD1 (5 bases). The CDR3 length is 14 residues. Germline CDR1 reads LGHDT; CDR2 reads YNNKEL (reference sequence). V dropped 4 bases and J dropped 5 bases, with 14 bases sitting between them. CDR3 in amino acids: CASSPQWGSTEAFF. DNA for the CDR3: TGTGCCAGCAGCCCCCAGTGGGGCAGTACTGAAGCTTTCTTT.

The chain links TRBV10-2 to TRBJ2-1; 14 bases align to TRBD2. The CDR3 spans 17 residues. V lost 5 bases and J lost 0; bases outside the gene matches: 3. Germline V gene lookup returns CDR1 WSHSY and CDR2 SAAADI. The CDR3 here is CASSRLAGGSSYNEQFF. The CDR3 region has the DNA TGCGCCAGCAGTCGACTAGCGGGAGGGAGCTCCTACAATGAGCAGTTCTTC.

The chain has TRBV7-9 and TRBJ1-2, with 7 bases fitting TRBD1. Trimming at V came to 5 bases and at J to 2 bases, leaving 5 bases not matched to a gene. Germline-derived CDR1 and CDR2 are SEHNR and FQNEAQ (reference sequence). The CDR3 covers 14 residues. CDR3 in DNA: TGTGCCAGCAGCACGGGACAGCGAAACTATGGCTACACCTTC. As protein: CASSTGQRNYGYTF.

The V gene is TRBV6-2 or TRBV6-3, the J gene TRBJ2-4, with D perhaps TRBD2 (6 bases). The germline V gene has CDR1 MNHEY and CDR2 SVGEGT. The CDR3 contains 14 residues. Trimming took 6 bases from V and 3 from J, leaving 12 bases between them. In DNA form, the CDR3 reads TGTGCCAGCAGACCTTTGGGGGGCAAAAACATTCAGTACTTC. It codes for CASRPLGGKNIQYF.

The chain joins TRBV11-3 to TRBJ2-7, with 8 bases aligning to TRBD1. V dropped 8 bases and J dropped 7; count of bases not matched to a gene: 10. Germline V CDR1 and CDR2: SGHNT, YENEEA. This CDR3 region has 13 residues. The DNA of the CDR3 is TGTGCCAGCGCTCAGACAGGGGCGGGTGAGCAGTACTTC. Protein sequence: CASAQTGAGEQYF.

V is TRBV19 and J is TRBJ1-5, with D perhaps matching TRBD1 (6 bases). Germline V CDR1 and CDR2: LNHDA, SQIVND (reference sequence). The CDR3 totals 14 residues. The V gene lost 9 bases and the J gene lost 4 bases, with 16 bases spanning the gap. The DNA of the CDR3 is TGTGCCAGCAAGCGGGGGCAGCTAAATCAGCCCCAGCATTTT. This codes for CASKRGQLNQPQHF. The entire variable domain, with the rest obtained from reference TRBV19 and TRBJ1-5, is as follows: DGGITQSPKYLFRKEGQNVTLSCEQNLNHDAMYWYRQDPGQGLRLIYYSQIVNDFQKGDIAEGYSVSREKKESFPLTVTSAQKNPTAFYLCASKRGQLNQPQHFGDGTRLSIL.

The chain recombines TRBV6-5 with TRBJ1-5; 8 nucleotides line up with TRBD1. Germline V lookup: CDR1 MNHEY, CDR2 SVGAGI. CDR3 length: 15 residues. V trimming: 6 bases; J trimming: 4 bases; junction bases outside the gene matches: 8. Written as DNA, the CDR3 is TGTGCCAGCAGCGGTACAGGGGGAAGAAATCAGCCCCAGCATTTT. Translating gives CASSGTGGRNQPQHF.

The chain recombines TRBV28 with TRBJ2-7; possible D gene TRBD2, 6 bases. This CDR3 is 15 amino acids long. V lost 6 bases to trimming and J lost 2 bases, with 17 bases between them. CDR1 is MDHEN, CDR2 SYDVKM, per germline. The CDR3 DNA sequence: TGTGCCAGCAGAAAAATGATAGCGGATACCTACGAGCAGTACTTC. Residues: CASRKMIADTYEQYF.

The chain has TRBV28 and TRBJ1-4; 8 nucleotides agree with TRBD1. V shed 7 bases and J 0 bases; nucleotides not matched to a gene: 4. The CDR3 consists of 15 residues. CDR1 is MDHEN, CDR2 SYDVKM, per germline. In DNA, the CDR3 is TGTGCCAGCAAAGGGACAGGAGCAACTAATGAAAAACTGTTTTTT. Translated, it gives CASKGTGATNEKLFF.

The rearrangement joins TRBV30 to TRBJ2-2; 9 nucleotides match TRBD1. Germline V lookup: CDR1 GTSNPN, CDR2 SVGIG (reference sequence). The CDR3 runs to 15 residues. Trimming took 4 bases from V and 0 from J; bases not matched to a gene: 3. The CDR3 spells CAWTTGGTNTGELFF. Written as DNA, the CDR3 is TGTGCCTGGACGACAGGGGGGACGAACACCGGGGAGCTGTTTTTT.

The rearrangement joins TRBV5-3 to TRBJ2-5; weak D call: TRBD2 (5 bases). TRBV5-3 has ORF status, its function being uncertain. This CDR3 region has 15 residues. The V end lost 6 bases, the J end lost 1 base, and 16 bases lay between the germline ends. The DNA for the CDR3 is TGTGCCAGAACCAAGAGAGAGGGAACCCAAGAGACCCAGTACTTC. Residues: CARTKREGTQETQYF.

V usage is TRBV30 and J usage is TRBJ1-2; no definite D call. The germline CDR1 and CDR2 sequences are GTSNPN and SVGIG (reference sequence). This CDR3 spans 12 amino acids. The V and J ends lost 6 bases and 8 bases respectively, with 16 bases between them. CDR3 sequence reads: CACGSPRRGYTF. In DNA form, the CDR3 reads TGTGCCTGCGGGTCGCCCAGGAGGGGCTACACCTTC.

V gene TRBV7-9 combines with J gene TRBJ1-1; 7 bases line up with TRBD1. After removal of 8 bases from V and 1 base from J, the junction contained 4 bases not matched to a gene. The germline gives CDR1 SEHNR, CDR2 FQNEAQ (reference sequence). The CDR3 runs to 13 residues. CDR3 region: CASSRDRNTEAFF. CDR3 DNA: TGTGCCAGCTCGAGGGACAGGAACACTGAAGCTTTCTTT. The full variable domain, its missing parts supplied by reference TRBV7-9 and TRBJ1-1, is DTGVSQNPRHKITKRGQNVTFRCDPISEHNRLYWYRQTLGQGPEFLTYFQNEAQLEKSRLLSDRFSAERPKGSFSTLEIQRTEQGDSAMYLCASSRDRNTEAFFGQGTRLTVV.

The V gene is TRBV5-1, the J gene TRBJ1-2; 8 bases map to TRBD1. The CDR3 is made up of 14 amino acids. Germline loops: CDR1 SGHRS, CDR2 YFSETQ. The trim removed 4 bases at V and 2 bases at J, leaving 4 bases unmatched. DNA of the CDR3: TGCGCCAGCAGCCCACGGACAGGGAACTATGGCTACACCTTC. Its translation is CASSPRTGNYGYTF.

About this clone itself: The sample carries other DNA sequences with the same CDR3. The rearrangement uses TRBV9 and TRBJ2-6; D remains unclear. With 2 bases removed from V and 0 bases from J, the gap between germline ends came to 3 bases. Germline V gives CDR1 SGDLS, CDR2 YYNGEE. There are 14 residues in the CDR3. The CDR3: CASSVHSGANVLTF. As DNA, the CDR3 is TGTGCCAGCAGCGTCCACTCTGGGGCCAACGTCCTGACTTTC.

The chain is built from TRBV12-1 and TRBJ2-1; the table names TRBD1, a call not compared with the DNA. TRBV12-1 is a pseudogene locus. The CDR3 loop spans 15 amino acids. The chain's CDR3 is CASSLRDSSYNEQFF. The CDR3 DNA reads as TGTGCCAGCAGCCTTCGGGACAGCTCCTACAATGAGCAGTTCTTC.

This clone was seen more than once but under ten times. The chain carries TRBV12-2 and TRBJ2-1; the table's D gene call, TRBD2, was not cross checked with the DNA. TRBV12-2 corresponds to a pseudogene. The CDR3 spans 16 residues. In DNA form, the CDR3 reads TGTGCAAGTCGCTTAAGAATAGCGGGAGGGGTCGATGAGCAGTTCTTC. Protein sequence: CASRLRIAGGVDEQFF.

Details on this clone: The identical CDR3 is also encoded by other nucleotide sequences in the sample. The CDR3: CASSYGGAYGYTF. The CDR3 coding sequence is TGTGCCAGCAGTTACGGAGGGGCCTATGGCTACACCTTC. The J gene is TRBJ1-2, the V gene TRBV6-5, with TRBD1 as a possible D gene (5 bases). Trimming pared 2 bases from V and 4 bases from J, leaving 8 bases between. The CDR3 is 13 residues long. Germline V gives CDR1 MNHEY, CDR2 SVGAGI.

This chain connects TRBV29-1 to TRBJ1-2; 10 bases are shared with TRBD1. CDR3 size: 13 residues. Germline V gene sequence: CDR1 SQVTM, CDR2 ANQGSEA. V dropped 6 bases and J dropped 4; count of bases not matched to a gene: 5. In DNA form, the CDR3 reads TGCAGCGTCCTGGGACAGGGGATCTATGGCTACACCTTC. It is translated as CSVLGQGIYGYTF.